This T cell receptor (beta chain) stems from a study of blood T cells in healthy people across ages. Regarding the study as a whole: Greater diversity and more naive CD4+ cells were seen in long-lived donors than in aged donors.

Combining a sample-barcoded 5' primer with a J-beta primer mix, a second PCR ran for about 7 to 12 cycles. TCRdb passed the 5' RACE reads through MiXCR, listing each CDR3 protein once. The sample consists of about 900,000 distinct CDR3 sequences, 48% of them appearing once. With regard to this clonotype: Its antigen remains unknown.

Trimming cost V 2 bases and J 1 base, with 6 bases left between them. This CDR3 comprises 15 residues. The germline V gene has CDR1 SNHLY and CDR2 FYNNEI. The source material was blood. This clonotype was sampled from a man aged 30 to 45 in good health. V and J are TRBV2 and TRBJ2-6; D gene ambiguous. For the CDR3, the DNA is TGTGCCAGCAGTGAATTTCCTTCTGGGGCCAACGTCCTGACTTTC. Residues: CASSEFPSGANVLTF.